This T cell receptor beta chain was profiled in a study of Graves' ophthalmopathy and Graves' hyperthyroidism. This clonotype was seen many times. The CDR3 spans 13 residues. The ends lost 5 bases at V and 7 bases at J; junction bases unmatched: 5. CDR1 is MNHEY, CDR2 SVGAGI, per germline. Researchers took RNA transcripts and amplified TCR beta CDR3 regions from them. RT-PCR with HTBI primers came first, then second-round multiplex PCR. TCRdb recomputed calls from the multiplex PCR reads with MiXCR, one row per CDR3 protein. The table has some 210,000 distinct CDR3 sequences, 29% seen once. The chain carries TRBV6-5 and TRBJ1-5; 7 nucleotides line up with TRBD1. The sample consisted of peripheral blood. The TCR comes from a man in his fifties or sixties with Graves' ophthalmopathy. The CDR3 DNA is TGTGCCAGCAGTAGACAGGGTGACCAGCCCCAGCATTTT. Translation gives CASSRQGDQPQHF.